The rows below give T cell receptor beta chains drawn from one sample of a study of regulatory T cells in long-lasting Graves disease. MiXCR, applied by TCRdb to the multiplex PCR reads, yields one record per CDR3 protein. Seen here are 500,000 or so distinct CDR3 sequences, about 16% observed once, and the top ten hold around 25%. The data were also submitted as part of a second study, on T cells in Graves' hyperthyroidism and ophthalmopathy.

Sequenced here: peripheral blood mononuclear cells (PBMCs), sampled at new diagnosis, from a patient treated with antithyroid drugs. The receptors were sampled from a woman aged 35 to 60 with Graves disease. Each CDR3 is given with its conserved first and last residue. D genes are given only for firm matches. Expanded clones get a size class; other rows say once, few or many, or leave the size out.

clone size,J gene,D gene,V gene,CDR3 protein,CDR3 DNA
many,TRBJ2-5,-,TRBV2,CASGGWGQETQYF,TGTGCCAGCGGGGGGTGGGGTCAAGAGACCCAGTACTTC
-,TRBJ2-1,TRBD1,TRBV20-1,CSASGQGSYNEQFF,TGCAGTGCTAGCGGACAGGGGAGCTACAATGAGCAGTTCTTC
few,TRBJ2-1,TRBD2,TRBV20-1,CSARVSGGEPEQFF,TGCAGTGCTAGAGTCAGCGGGGGGGAACCTGAGCAGTTCTTC
few,TRBJ2-5,TRBD2,TRBV29-1,CSVALAGFQETQYF,TGCAGCGTTGCTTTAGCGGGCTTTCAAGAGACCCAGTACTTC
many,TRBJ2-5,-,TRBV12-3/TRBV12-4,CASSWGGQGETQYF,TGTGCCAGCAGCTGGGGGGGCCAGGGAGAGACCCAGTACTTC
many,TRBJ2-7,-,TRBV28,CASTEGYEQYF,TGTGCCAGCACGGAGGGATACGAGCAGTACTTC
many,TRBJ1-1,-,TRBV20-1,CSARTANTEAFF,TGCAGTGCTCGGACAGCGAACACTGAAGCTTTCTTT
-,TRBJ1-2,TRBD1,TRBV19,CASSRGGSDYGYTF,TGTGCCAGTAGTCGAGGGGGCAGCGACTATGGCTACACCTTC
-,TRBJ2-1,-,TRBV4-1,CASSQRADNEQFF,TGCGCCAGCAGCCAACGGGCTGACAATGAGCAGTTCTTC
many,TRBJ2-3,-,TRBV7-9,CASSTHGGVADTQYF,TGTGCCAGCAGCACCCACGGGGGCGTCGCAGATACGCAGTATTTT
many,TRBJ1-1,-,TRBV7-9,CASSYREETEAFF,TGTGCCAGCAGCTACCGGGAAGAGACTGAAGCTTTCTTT
-,TRBJ2-1,-,TRBV10-3,CASSYSSSLLGNEQFF,TGTGCCAGCAGTTACTCGTCTAGCTTATTGGGGAATGAGCAGTTCTTC
many,TRBJ1-5,TRBD1,TRBV19,CASSATGGSNQPQHF,TGTGCCAGTAGTGCGACAGGGGGTAGCAATCAGCCCCAGCATTTT
many,TRBJ1-1,TRBD1,TRBV5-4,CASSRTGGVLNTEAFF,TGTGCCAGCAGCCGCACAGGGGGCGTCTTGAACACTGAAGCTTTCTTT
many,TRBJ2-3,-,TRBV2,CASEKGRRATDTQYF,TGTGCCAGCGAAAAGGGACGGAGGGCCACAGATACGCAGTATTTT
-,TRBJ1-3,-,TRBV12-3/TRBV12-4,CASSRHLSGNTIYF,TGTGCCAGCAGTCGCCATCTATCTGGAAACACCATATATTTT
-,TRBJ1-4,-,TRBV15,CATSPQAPNEKLFF,TGTGCCACCAGTCCCCAGGCCCCCAATGAAAAACTGTTTTTT
few,TRBJ1-2,-,TRBV12-3/TRBV12-4,CASSRGLTNYGYTF,TGTGCCAGCAGCCGAGGTCTTACCAACTATGGCTACACCTTC
many,TRBJ2-3,TRBD1,TRBV3-1,CASSQGQISTDTQYF,TGTGCCAGCAGCCAGGGACAGATTAGCACAGATACGCAGTATTTT
many,TRBJ1-6,-,TRBV6-2/TRBV6-3,CASSWAGTRDNSPLHF,TGTGCCAGCAGTTGGGCCGGGACAAGGGATAATTCACCCCTCCACTTT
many,TRBJ1-2,TRBD1,TRBV7-2,CASSLEQGQGYTF,TGTGCCAGCAGCTTGGAACAGGGGCAGGGCTACACCTTC
many,TRBJ2-7,-,TRBV2,CASSELEAYEQYF,TGTGCCAGCAGTGAGCTGGAAGCCTACGAGCAGTACTTC
-,TRBJ2-5,-,TRBV28,CASSSLADFQETQYF,TGTGCCAGCAGTTCGTTGGCCGACTTCCAAGAGACCCAGTACTTC
many,TRBJ1-5,-,TRBV19,CASIPAGQNSNQPQHF,TGTGCCAGTATCCCGGCCGGGCAAAATAGCAATCAGCCCCAGCATTTT
many,TRBJ1-1,-,TRBV2,CASNSRTEAFF,TGTGCCAGCAATTCGCGCACTGAAGCTTTCTTT
many,TRBJ2-7,TRBD2,TRBV11-2,CASSSLTDILAGTYEQYF,TGTGCCAGCAGCTCCCTCACCGATATACTAGCGGGTACCTACGAGCAGTACTTC
many,TRBJ1-3,-,TRBV30,CAWSAPQVAHTIYF,TGTGCCTGGAGTGCCCCCCAGGTTGCGCACACCATATATTTT
many,TRBJ2-1,-,TRBV20-1,CSASGDSYNEQFF,TGCAGTGCTAGCGGGGATTCCTACAATGAGCAGTTCTTC
-,TRBJ2-2,TRBD1,TRBV29-1,CSVEQPTGVEPGELFF,TGCAGCGTTGAACAACCGACAGGGGTCGAACCCGGGGAGCTGTTTTTT
few,TRBJ2-1,-,TRBV24-1,CATSDTTGKPYSYNEQFF,TGTGCCACCAGTGACACCACGGGAAAACCCTACTCCTACAATGAGCAGTTCTTC